The clone carrying this T cell receptor beta chain has just one count. Its antigen remains unknown. It was CD45RO-negative cells, positively selected for CCR7, that made up naive CD8 cells, with terminally differentiated effector memory CD45RA+ cells excluded. These data come from a study of shared clonotypes between healthy human individuals. Whole-study findings and limits: Between a handful of donors, naive CD4 clonotypes were shared at a level of around 4.9%.

The CDR3 extends over 15 amino acids. V lost 5 bases and J lost 7, with 15 bases in between. Germline-derived CDR1 and CDR2 are SEHNR and FQNEAQ (reference sequence). Produced via immunoSEQ multiplex PCR; TCRdb's table is partial and in-frame only. The table records about 2 million clones, about 95% of them present only once. The source material was naive CD8+ T cells sorted from blood. The rearrangement links TRBV7-9 to TRBJ1-6; D gene unclear. The clonotype comes from a man between 18 and 29 years old in good health. CDR3 protein: CASSPVEDGNSPLHF. CDR3 nucleotide sequence: TGTGCCAGCAGCCCGGTCGAGGACGGGAATTCACCCCTCCACTTT.